One sample yielded the 28 T cell receptor beta chains listed below, sequenced in a study of blood T cell repertoires in COVID-19. Assay used: immunoSEQ multiplex PCR; TCRdb lists only in-frame clones, some missing. This table has some 260,000 clones, roughly 87% appearing once. The sequencing sample was made of peripheral blood. These receptor sequences come from a young man with active or convalescent COVID-19.

The gene calls are TRBV6-2 or TRBV6-3 and TRBJ1-1; D might be TRBD1 (6 bases). Trimming shortened V by 6 bases and J by 0 bases, and 8 bases separated the two germline ends. Germline V gene sequence: CDR1 MNHEY, CDR2 SVGEGT. There are 13 residues in the CDR3. The CDR3 loop is CASSHRVNTEAFF. The DNA of the CDR3 is TGTGCCAGCAGCCACAGGGTGAACACTGAAGCTTTCTTT.

The chain recombines TRBV30 with TRBJ1-2; 10 bases are shared with TRBD1. This CDR3 has 15 residues. Germline V lookup: CDR1 GTSNPN, CDR2 SVGIG (reference sequence). CDR3 loop: CAATGTGEPNYGYTF. In DNA form, the CDR3 reads TGTGCTGCGACCGGGACAGGGGAACCCAACTATGGCTACACCTTC.

V and J are TRBV7-3 and TRBJ2-1; 8 bases align to TRBD2. Trimming removed 0 bases from V and 7 bases from J; junction bases left unmatched: 8. The CDR3 length is 16 residues. Germline assignment: CDR1 SGHTA and CDR2 FQGTGA. The CDR3 DNA follows: TGTGCCAGCAGCTTAACATCCAGCGGGAGAGCAAATGAGCAGTTCTTC. Translating it yields CASSLTSSGRANEQFF.

V and J are TRBV6-5 and TRBJ1-1; D is undetermined. Germline values: CDR1 MNHEY, CDR2 SVGAGI. Trimming took off 4 bases at V and 5 bases at J, with 8 bases between the two ends. This CDR3 contains 12 residues. CDR3 sequence reads: CASSSDVTEAFF. In nucleotides, the CDR3 is TGTGCCAGCAGTTCAGATGTTACTGAAGCTTTCTTT.

The chain carries TRBV19 and TRBJ2-2, with 11 bases that match TRBD2. The CDR3 covers 16 residues. The germline V gene has CDR1 LNHDA and CDR2 SQIVND (reference sequence). V was clipped by 8 bases and J by 2 bases; unmatched bases: 7. CDR3 amino acids: CASRPGLAENTGELFF. CDR3 nucleotide sequence: TGTGCCAGTCGGCCGGGACTAGCGGAAAACACCGGGGAGCTGTTTTTT. Using reference TRBV19 and TRBJ2-2 for the parts outside the CDR3, the full variable domain is DGGITQSPKYLFRKEGQNVTLSCEQNLNHDAMYWYRQDPGQGLRLIYYSQIVNDFQKGDIAEGYSVSREKKESFPLTVTSAQKNPTAFYLCASRPGLAENTGELFFGEGSRLTVL.

This clone was observed once. DNA of the CDR3: TGTGCCAGTAGTATGGCAATCATTACAGGGTTGACTGGAAACACCATATATTTT. It specifies CASSMAIITGLTGNTIYF. The chain uses TRBV19 and TRBJ1-3, with D possibly TRBD1 on 6 matching bases. Germline V gives CDR1 LNHDA, CDR2 SQIVND (reference sequence). The CDR3 spans 18 residues. Trimming stripped 3 bases from V and 2 bases from J, with 20 bases between.

The chain has TRBV10-1 and TRBJ1-1; D gene unclear. The germline V and J ends were trimmed by 3 bases and 8 bases, with 7 bases remaining between them. The length of the CDR3 is 11 residues. Germline CDR1 is WNHNN and CDR2 is SYGVQD (reference sequence). The CDR3 reads CASSDGREAFF. CDR3 sequence (DNA): TGCGCCAGCAGTGACGGGAGGGAAGCTTTCTTT.

V usage is TRBV9 and J usage is TRBJ1-1; no reliable D call. CDR1 and CDR2 (germline): SGDLS, YYNGEE. V was pared by 1 base and J by 1 base, with 11 bases between. The CDR3 has 15 residues. CDR3 residues: CASSVSERPNTEAFF. CDR3 coding DNA: TGTGCCAGCAGCGTAAGCGAGCGACCGAACACTGAAGCTTTCTTT.

The V and J genes are TRBV27 and TRBJ1-3; 8 nucleotides agree with TRBD1. Germline V CDR1 and CDR2: MNHEY, SMNVEV (reference sequence). CDR3 length: 15 amino acids. V dropped 4 bases and J dropped 2; count of bases not matched to a gene: 4. DNA for the CDR3: TGTGCCAGCAGTTCAGGGGGCCGTACTGGAAACACCATATATTTT. It yields the protein CASSSGGRTGNTIYF.

The J gene is TRBJ2-3, the V gene TRBV5-1, with 8 bases identical to TRBD2. V was clipped by 2 bases and J by 7 bases; unmatched bases: 6. Germline CDR1 is SGHRS and CDR2 is YFSETQ. This CDR3 comprises 14 residues. In nucleotides, the CDR3 is TGCGCCAGCAGCTTAGCGGGAGAACCCAATACGCAGTATTTT. Amino acids: CASSLAGEPNTQYF.

This clone was detected once. The V and J genes are TRBV28 and TRBJ1-4, with TRBD1 matching over 8 bases. Germline V gene data show CDR1 as MDHEN and CDR2 as SYDVKM. Germline trimming cut 7 bases from V and 5 bases from J; bases unmatched to any gene: 6. This CDR3 spans 14 amino acids. CDR3 sequence (DNA): TGTGCCAGCACCCTGGGACAGGCAAATGAAAAACTGTTTTTT. Protein product: CASTLGQANEKLFF.

This rearrangement joins TRBV3-1 (or the pseudogene TRBV3-2) to TRBJ2-5, with 8 bases matching TRBD2. The germline V gene has CDR1 LGHDT and CDR2 YNNKEL (reference sequence). After removal of 0 bases from V and 5 bases from J, the junction contained 11 bases not matched to a gene. CDR3 length equals 17 residues. In DNA form, the CDR3 reads TGTGCCAGCAGCCAAGATCCGATCGGGAGGGCCGGGGAGACCCAGTACTTC. Translation gives CASSQDPIGRAGETQYF.

The genes are TRBV5-1 and TRBJ2-5, with D perhaps matching TRBD1 (6 bases). Germline loops: CDR1 SGHRS, CDR2 YFSETQ. Trimming left V 9 bases short and J 5 bases short, with 20 bases between. The CDR3 is 14 residues long. CDR3 loop: CATSVRSTGETQYF. DNA for the CDR3: TGCGCCACCTCCGTAAGGTCCACAGGGGAGACCCAGTACTTC.

The V gene is TRBV27, the J gene TRBJ2-5; 8 bases are shared with TRBD2. The length of the CDR3 is 14 residues. J was trimmed by 1 base and V by 5 bases; bases with no gene match: 3. Germline values: CDR1 MNHEY, CDR2 SMNVEV (reference sequence). The CDR3 coding sequence is TGTGCCAGCAGTACCCTAGCGGGCCAAGAGACCCAGTACTTC. Translating it yields CASSTLAGQETQYF.

J is TRBJ1-5 and V is TRBV6-5; 8 nucleotides align to TRBD1. V was pared by 6 bases and J by 1 base, with 5 bases of the junction left unmatched. This CDR3 region has 15 residues. The germline gives CDR1 MNHEY, CDR2 SVGAGI. The CDR3 sequence is CASSSRQGSNQPQHF. CDR3 sequence (DNA): TGTGCCAGCAGCTCAAGACAGGGGAGCAATCAGCCCCAGCATTTT.

V and J are TRBV15 and TRBJ2-7; no reliable D call. This CDR3 spans 13 amino acids. Germline lookup yields CDR1 LNHNV and CDR2 YYDKDF (reference sequence). Trimming pared 0 bases from V and 1 base from J, leaving 4 bases between. CDR3 in DNA: TGTGCCACCAGCAGAGATCGTTCCTACGAGCAGTACTTC. As protein: CATSRDRSYEQYF.

There are a few counts of this clone. Within the sample, other DNA sequences also encode this same CDR3. The V gene is TRBV7-2, the J gene TRBJ1-5, with D hard to call. The CDR3 has 14 amino acids. CDR1 is SGHTA and CDR2 is FQGNSA in the germline V gene. V lost 1 base to trimming and J lost 3 bases, with 7 bases between them. CDR3 bases: TGTGCCAGCAGCTTAGGGGCAGTCAATCAGCCCCAGCATTTT. Amino acid sequence: CASSLGAVNQPQHF.

This clone was detected only once. The gene calls are TRBV6-2 or TRBV6-3 and TRBJ2-3, with 8 bases matching TRBD1. Germline trimming cut 0 bases from V and 1 base from J; bases unmatched to any gene: 6. This CDR3 spans 17 amino acids. Per the germline V gene, CDR1 is MNHEY and CDR2 is SVGEGT. The CDR3 DNA reads TGTGCCAGCAGTTACTCGGGGGACAGGTTTGGCACAGATACGCAGTATTTT. Amino acids: CASSYSGDRFGTDTQYF.

The CDR3 here is CASSVDAGGLTDTQYF. The CDR3 nucleotides read TGTGCCAGCAGCGTAGACGCGGGGGGGCTTACAGATACGCAGTATTTT. This chain joins TRBV9 and TRBJ2-3, with TRBD2 identical over 9 bases. Germline-derived CDR1 and CDR2 are SGDLS and YYNGEE. With 0 bases clipped from V and 3 bases from J, the junction kept 5 bases outside the gene matches. The CDR3 is made up of 16 amino acids.

Note on this clone: This specimen includes other DNA sequences encoding the same CDR3. The genes are TRBV29-1 and TRBJ1-1, with 12 bases matching TRBD1. CDR1 is SQVTM, CDR2 ANQGSEA, per germline. The CDR3 is 14 residues long. V dropped 1 base and J dropped 5; count of bases not matched to a gene: 2. This chain's CDR3 is CSVEGGQGATEAFF. CDR3 sequence (DNA): TGCAGCGTTGAAGGGGGACAGGGGGCTACTGAAGCTTTCTTT. Based on the CDR3 plus reference TRBV29-1 and TRBJ1-1, the full variable domain is SAVISQKPSRDICQRGTSLTIQCQVDSQVTMMFWYRQQPGQSLTLIATANQGSEATYESGFVIDKFPISRPNLTFSTLTVSNMSPEDSSIYLCSVEGGQGATEAFFGQGTRLTVV.

The chain has TRBV28 and TRBJ2-7; TRBD2 matches at 11 bases. The CDR3 totals 14 residues. Germline trimming cut 4 bases from V and 4 bases from J; bases unmatched to any gene: 3. Germline V gene data show CDR1 as MDHEN and CDR2 as SYDVKM. CDR3 DNA sequence: TGTGCCAGCAGTTCTCGACTAGCGGGGTACGAGCAGTACTTC. Amino acids: CASSSRLAGYEQYF.

For this clone: Additional DNA sequences in this sample encode the identical CDR3. This chain links TRBV5-1 with TRBJ1-2; TRBD1 aligns across 12 bases. J gave up 8 bases and V 1 base, and 3 bases lay outside the gene matches. The CDR3 runs 14 residues. In germline, CDR1 is SGHRS, CDR2 YFSETQ. For the CDR3, the DNA is TGCGCCAGCAGCTTGTCCGGGACAGGGGGCGGCTACACCTTC. Its protein is CASSLSGTGGGYTF.

The chain couples TRBV28 to TRBJ1-2; TRBD1 aligns across 8 bases. CDR3 length: 16 amino acids. Trimming at V came to 3 bases and at J to 4 bases, leaving 10 bases not matched to a gene. Germline V gene data show CDR1 as MDHEN and CDR2 as SYDVKM. The CDR3 region is CASSLAGTGRVYGYTF. As DNA, the CDR3 is TGTGCCAGCAGTTTGGCCGGGACAGGAAGAGTCTATGGCTACACCTTC.

This clone appeared a single time. Other DNA sequences in this specimen translate into the identical CDR3. V and J are TRBV5-1 and TRBJ1-2, with D possibly TRBD1 on 5 matching bases. The CDR3 is made up of 15 amino acids. V gave up 2 bases and J gave up 4 bases, with 15 bases separating them. The germline V gene has CDR1 SGHRS and CDR2 YFSETQ. The CDR3 DNA reads TGCGCCAGCAGCTTTGGGACGGGAGAACGCTATGGCTACACCTTC. Translating gives CASSFGTGERYGYTF.

The chain has TRBV9 and TRBJ1-2; TRBD1 matches 9 bases. The trim removed 3 bases at V and 8 bases at J, leaving 8 bases unmatched. Looked up from germline, CDR1 is SGDLS and CDR2 is YYNGEE. The CDR3 is made up of 14 amino acids. CDR3 in DNA: TGTGCCAGCAGCGCGGACAGGGGCGCAGGGGGCTACACCTTC. Translating gives CASSADRGAGGYTF. The full variable domain, completed using reference TRBV9 and TRBJ1-2, is DSGVTQTPKHLITATGQRVTLRCSPRSGDLSVYWYQQSLDQGLQFLIQYYNGEERAKGNILERFSAQQFPDLHSELNLSSLELGDSALYFCASSADRGAGGYTFGSGTRLTVV.

The chain uses TRBV18 and TRBJ2-7, with a possible D match to TRBD1 (6 bases). V lost 0 bases to trimming and J lost 2 bases, with 11 bases between them. Germline V gives CDR1 KGHSH, CDR2 LQKENI. The CDR3 extends over 15 amino acids. CDR3 sequence (DNA): TGTGCCAGCTCACCACCGACAGGATCTCCCTACGAGCAGTACTTC. Residues: CASSPPTGSPYEQYF.

The rearrangement joins TRBV5-1 to TRBJ1-4; TRBD1 is a possible D gene (5 bases). The CDR3 is 17 amino acids. V lost 0 bases and J 8 bases, leaving 20 bases between the germline ends. Germline V gene lookup returns CDR1 SGHRS and CDR2 YFSETQ. The CDR3 region is CASSLDQGGSGREKLFF. For the CDR3, the DNA is TGCGCCAGCAGCTTGGACCAGGGAGGGTCTGGTAGAGAAAAACTGTTTTTT. The full variable domain, with the rest looked up from reference TRBV5-1 and TRBJ1-4, is KAGVTQTPRYLIKTRGQQVTLSCSPISGHRSVSWYQQTPGQGLQFLFEYFSETQRNKGNFPGRFSGRQFSNSRSEMNVSTLELGDSALYLCASSLDQGGSGREKLFFGSGTQLSVL.

The chain employs TRBV21-1 and TRBJ1-1; the listed D gene, TRBD1, was not tested against the DNA. TRBV21-1 is a pseudogene locus. This CDR3 is built from 15 residues. The CDR3 nucleotides are TGTGCCAGCAGCGGAGTACAGGGGGCCGACACTGAAGCTTTCTTT. This encodes CASSGVQGADTEAFF.